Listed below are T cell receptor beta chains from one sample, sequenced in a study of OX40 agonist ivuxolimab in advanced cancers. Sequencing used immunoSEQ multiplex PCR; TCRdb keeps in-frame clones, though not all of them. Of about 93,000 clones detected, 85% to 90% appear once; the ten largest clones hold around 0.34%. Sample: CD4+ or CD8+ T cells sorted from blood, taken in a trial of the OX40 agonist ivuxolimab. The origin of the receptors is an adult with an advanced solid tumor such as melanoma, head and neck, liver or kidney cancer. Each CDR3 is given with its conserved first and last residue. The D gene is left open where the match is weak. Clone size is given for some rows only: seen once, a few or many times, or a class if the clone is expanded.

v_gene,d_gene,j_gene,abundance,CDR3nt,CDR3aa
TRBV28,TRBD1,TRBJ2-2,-,TGTGCCAGCAGGCTAGCAGGGGGACACGGGGAGCTGTTTTTT,CASRLAGGHGELFF
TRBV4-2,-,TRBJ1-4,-,TGTGCCAGCAGCCAAGAGAGGGGACACAATAATGAAAAACTGTTTTTT,CASSQERGHNNEKLFF
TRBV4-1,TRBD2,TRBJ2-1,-,TGCGCCAGCAGCCGAGCACTTAGCGGGAGGGGAAATGAGCAGTTCTTC,CASSRALSGRGNEQFF
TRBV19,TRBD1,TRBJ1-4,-,TGTGCCAGTACCTCGACAGGGAGGAGCGAAAAACTGTTTTTT,CASTSTGRSEKLFF
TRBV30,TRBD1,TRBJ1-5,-,TGTGCCTGGAGTCCCCAGGGGACAGTCGGCAATCAGCCCCAGCATTTT,CAWSPQGTVGNQPQHF
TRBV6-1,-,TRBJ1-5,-,TGTGCCAGCAGTGAGGTGGGTTTAGGCAATCAGCCCCAGCATTTT,CASSEVGLGNQPQHF
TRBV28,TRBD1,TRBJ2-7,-,TGTGCCAGCAGTTTGACAGGGGGCAGCTACGAGCAGTACTTC,CASSLTGGSYEQYF
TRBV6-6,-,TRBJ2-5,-,TGTGCCAGCAGTTACTTAACAGTAGAAGAGACCCAGTACTTC,CASSYLTVEETQYF
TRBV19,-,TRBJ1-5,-,TGTGCCAGTAGTATAGATCTGAACCGTCAGCCCCAGCATTTT,CASSIDLNRQPQHF
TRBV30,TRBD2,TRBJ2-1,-,TGTGCCTGGAGGAAAGCGGGGGGTGACAATGAGCAGTTCTTC,CAWRKAGGDNEQFF
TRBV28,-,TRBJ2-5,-,TGTGCCAGCAGTTTATCGGAGACCCAGTACTTC,CASSLSETQYF
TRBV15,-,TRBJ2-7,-,TGTGCCACCAGCAGAGATCCTTCCCGCGAGCAGTACTTC,CATSRDPSREQYF
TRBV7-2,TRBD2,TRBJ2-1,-,TGTGCCAGCAGCTTAGCGCTGGGACTAGCGGGAGAGCAGTTCTTC,CASSLALGLAGEQFF
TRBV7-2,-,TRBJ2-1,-,TGTGCCAGCAGCCTCCGTCACAATGAGCAGTTCTTC,CASSLRHNEQFF
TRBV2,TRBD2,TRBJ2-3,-,TGTGCCAGCAGTCGGCTAGCGGGAGGAAGATCAGATACGCAGTATTTT,CASSRLAGGRSDTQYF
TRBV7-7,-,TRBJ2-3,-,TGTGCTAGCAGCTTGTCGGGATTTACAGATACGCAGTATTTT,CASSLSGFTDTQYF
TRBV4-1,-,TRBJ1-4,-,TGCGCCAGCAGCCAGGCGAGGGGGGCAGGATTAAATGAAAAACTGTTTTTT,CASSQARGAGLNEKLFF
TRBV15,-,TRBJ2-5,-,TGTGCCACCAGCCATCTTACAGAGACCCAGTACTTC,CATSHLTETQYF
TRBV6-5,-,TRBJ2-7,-,TGTGCCAGCGGAGTGGAGGTCACCTACGAGCAGTACTTC,CASGVEVTYEQYF
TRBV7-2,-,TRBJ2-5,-,TGTGCCAGCAGCACCCTCCAGCAGACCCAGTACTTC,CASSTLQQTQYF
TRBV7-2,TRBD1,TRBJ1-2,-,TGTGCCAGCAGCTTCGCAGGGGGAAACTATGGCTACACCTTC,CASSFAGGNYGYTF
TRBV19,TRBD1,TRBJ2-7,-,TGTGCCAGTAGTATAGGAAGGGGGCTGACTGACGAGCAGTACTTC,CASSIGRGLTDEQYF
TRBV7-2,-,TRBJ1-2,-,TGTGCCAGCAGCGCCGATTCAGGGAACTATGGCTACACCTTC,CASSADSGNYGYTF
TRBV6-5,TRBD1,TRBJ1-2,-,TGTGCCAGCAAACCAGGACAGGTTCATGGCTACACCTTC,CASKPGQVHGYTF
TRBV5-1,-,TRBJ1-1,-,TGCGCCAGCAGCTTGCGGAATGACTTCCCCAGGGGTGAAGCTTTCTTT,CASSLRNDFPRGEAFF
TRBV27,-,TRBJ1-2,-,TGTGCCAGCAGTTTAAGGGAACGGGTTTTAGGTGGCTACACCTTC,CASSLRERVLGGYTF
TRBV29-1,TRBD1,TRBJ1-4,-,TGCAGCGTCGTGGAGGGAGCCAGGGGGGAAAAACTGTTTTTT,CSVVEGARGEKLFF
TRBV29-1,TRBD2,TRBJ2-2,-,TGCAGCGTTGCGGGTAGCGGGGGAGTTCGTGGCACCGGGGAGCTGTTTTTT,CSVAGSGGVRGTGELFF
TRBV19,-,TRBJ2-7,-,TGTGCCAGTAGTAAAGGAGGCAGATCCTACGAGCAGTACTTC,CASSKGGRSYEQYF
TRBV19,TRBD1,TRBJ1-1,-,TGTGCCAGCGCCTTTGACAGGGGGTGGAACACTGAAGCTTTCTTT,CASAFDRGWNTEAFF
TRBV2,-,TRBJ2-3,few,TGTGCCAGCAGTATCCGAGCTGGGATCAGGCAGTATTTT,CASSIRAGIRQYF
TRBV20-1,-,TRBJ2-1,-,TGCAGTGCTAGAGATGAAGGGGGTCAGTTCTTC,CSARDEGGQFF
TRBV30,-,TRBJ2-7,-,TGTGCCGGGGGGCGAGGGGGTCTGTACGAGCAGTACTTC,CAGGRGGLYEQYF
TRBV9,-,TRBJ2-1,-,TGTGCCAGCAGCGTAGATCCTAGCTACAATGAGCAGTTCTTC,CASSVDPSYNEQFF
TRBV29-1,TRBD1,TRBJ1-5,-,TGCAGCGTTTCTCCGGGACAGGGGAGCAATCAGCCCCAGCATTTT,CSVSPGQGSNQPQHF
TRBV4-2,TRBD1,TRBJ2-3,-,TGTGCCAGCAGCCATCAAGGGGGCCCAGGGCATTTT,CASSHQGGPGHF
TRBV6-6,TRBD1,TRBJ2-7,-,TGTGCCAGCACCCCGGGGGACAGGGCCTTTAGGGAGCAGTACTTC,CASTPGDRAFREQYF
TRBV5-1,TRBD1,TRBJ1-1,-,TGCGCCAGCAGCTTGGAACAGGGGGAGGAAGCTTTCTTT,CASSLEQGEEAFF
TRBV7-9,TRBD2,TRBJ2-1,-,TGTGCCAGCAGCGGACTAGCGGGAGGGCATTACAATGAGCAGTTCTTC,CASSGLAGGHYNEQFF
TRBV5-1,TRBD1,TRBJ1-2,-,TGCGCCAGCAGCTTGGGGGGGACAGATACTGCTTATGGCTACACCTTC,CASSLGGTDTAYGYTF
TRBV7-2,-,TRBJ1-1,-,TGTGCCAGCAGCTTAGCGTATAACACTGAAGCTTTCTTT,CASSLAYNTEAFF
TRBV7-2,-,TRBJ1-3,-,TGTGCCAGCGGGCCGGCAGGGAAGGGACATTCTGGAAACACCATATATTTT,CASGPAGKGHSGNTIYF
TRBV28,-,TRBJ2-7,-,TGTGCCAGCAGACAGGAGAGCTCCTACGAGCAGTACTTC,CASRQESSYEQYF
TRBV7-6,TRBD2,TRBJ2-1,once,TGTGCCAGCAGCTTATCTTATAGGGGACTAGCGACAAACAATGAGCAGTTCTTC,CASSLSYRGLATNNEQFF
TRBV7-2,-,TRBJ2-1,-,TGTGCCAGCAGCCTACCCCAACGGACAGGGAGGGATGAGCAGTTCTTC,CASSLPQRTGRDEQFF
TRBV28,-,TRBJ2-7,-,TGTGCCAGCAACTTAAACAGGGTGGCCTACGAGCAGTACTTC,CASNLNRVAYEQYF
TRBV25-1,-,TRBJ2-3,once,TGTGCCAGCAGTGACAAGTGGAGCACAGATACGCAGTATTTT,CASSDKWSTDTQYF
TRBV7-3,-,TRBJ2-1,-,TGTGCCAGCAGCTTAATTGGGGGGAGCTCCTACAATGAGCAGTTCTTC,CASSLIGGSSYNEQFF
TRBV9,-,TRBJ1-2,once,TGTGCCAGCAGCGGCCCGAACCAACAGAGAATCTATGGCTACACCTTC,CASSGPNQQRIYGYTF
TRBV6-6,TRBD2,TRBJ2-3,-,TGTGCCAGCAGCCGCAGCGGGAGTGGAAATACGCAGTATTTT,CASSRSGSGNTQYF
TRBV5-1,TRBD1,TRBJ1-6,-,TGCGCCAGCAGCCTATCACTGAAGGGGGCAAAAAATTCACCCCTCCACTTT,CASSLSLKGAKNSPLHF
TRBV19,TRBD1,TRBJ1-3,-,TGTGCCAGTAGCCAAGGAGGGGGCGCGGGAAACACCATATATTTT,CASSQGGGAGNTIYF
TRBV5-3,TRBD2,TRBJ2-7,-,TGTGCCAGAAGCGGTGGCTGGCGGGAGGCCCCCTACGAGCAGTACTTC,CARSGGWREAPYEQYF